These T cell receptor beta chains were read from a single sample in a study of memory CD4+ T cells and cytomegalovirus serostatus. The assay was immunoSEQ multiplex PCR, and TCRdb's table has in-frame clones only and misses some. The data show some 27,000 clones, approximately 71% seen once. The specimen sequenced was memory CD4+ T cells from blood. These receptors were taken from an adult in good health and CMV-seronegative. The CDR3 runs from the conserved cysteine through the conserved F or W. Each record gives: clone size, D gene, J gene, V gene, CDR3 length, CDR3 DNA, CDR3 protein. D genes are given only for firm matches. Not every row has a clone size; where given, it reads once, few, many or a size class.

few,TRBD2,TRBJ2-7,TRBV18,15,TGTGCCAGCTCACCACCGGCGGGAGCAGCCTACGAGCAGTACTTC,CASSPPAGAAYEQYF
.,.,TRBJ2-7,TRBV11-1,13,TGTGCCAGCAGCTTAGAATCCGGCTACGAGCAGTACTTC,CASSLESGYEQYF
few,TRBD1,TRBJ1-5,TRBV30,13,TGTGCCTGGCGACAGGGGGCTAATCAGCCCCAGCATTTT,CAWRQGANQPQHF
.,.,TRBJ1-1,TRBV5-4,14,TGTGCCAGCAGTTATAAGGGAAGGGACACTGAAGCTTTCTTT,CASSYKGRDTEAFF
.,.,TRBJ1-5,TRBV28,13,TGTGCCAGCAGTGCTAGGTGGAATCAGCCCCAGCATTTT,CASSARWNQPQHF
.,.,TRBJ1-2,TRBV6-1,14,TGTGCCAGCAGTACTGGCGCAGGAGGCTATGGCTACACCTTC,CASSTGAGGYGYTF
once,.,TRBJ1-1,TRBV7-6,15,TGTGCCAGCAGCTCATATTCAGGTATGAACACTGAAGCTTTCTTT,CASSSYSGMNTEAFF
.,TRBD1,TRBJ1-5,TRBV2,13,TGTGCCAGTACGAGACAGGGTAGTCAGCCCCAGCATTTT,CASTRQGSQPQHF
.,TRBD1,TRBJ1-1,TRBV7-2,16,TGTGCCAGCAGCCGGACGGCTTTCGACAGGGTGGGGACTGCTTTCTTT,CASSRTAFDRVGTAFF
.,.,TRBJ2-1,TRBV28,16,TGTGCCAGCAGCTCGTACGGGGGAGGTCTGGGAAATGAGCAGTTCTTC,CASSSYGGGLGNEQFF
few,TRBD1,TRBJ1-2,TRBV28,15,TGTGCCAGCAGTTTATCTCAGGGGGCCCGTCATGGCTACACCTTC,CASSLSQGARHGYTF
once,.,TRBJ1-1,TRBV18,13,TGTGCCAGCTCGCCAACAGAGAACACTGAAGCTTTCTTT,CASSPTENTEAFF
few,.,TRBJ1-4,TRBV30,13,TGTGCCTGGAGTCTTGGGGCGGCGGAAAAACTGTTTTTT,CAWSLGAAEKLFF
.,TRBD2,TRBJ2-2,TRBV30,15,TGTGCCTGGAATCGCGGGGGGTCTTCCACCGGGGAGCTGTTTTTT,CAWNRGGSSTGELFF
.,.,TRBJ2-7,TRBV25-1,13,TGTGCCAGCAGAAGTACAGTTTCCTACGAGCAGTACTTC,CASRSTVSYEQYF
.,.,TRBJ2-3,TRBV6-1,13,TGTGCCAGCAGATCCTACTCGGTCGATACGCAGTATTTT,CASRSYSVDTQYF
.,TRBD1,TRBJ2-5,TRBV30,12,TGTGCCTGGAGTAGGGGGCTGGAGACCCAGTACTTC,CAWSRGLETQYF
.,.,TRBJ1-1,TRBV10-3,15,TGTGCCATCAGTGACCCCCGCTCTACAGGATCCGAAGCTTTCTTT,CAISDPRSTGSEAFF
.,.,TRBJ1-1,TRBV25-1,13,TGTGCCAGCAGTGATACCCTTGGCACTGAAGCTTTCTTT,CASSDTLGTEAFF
.,TRBD2,TRBJ2-1,TRBV6-1,15,TGTGCCAGCAGTGATAGGCTAGCGGGGAGCAATGAGCAGTTCTTC,CASSDRLAGSNEQFF
.,.,TRBJ2-5,TRBV5-4,12,TGTGCCAGCAGCCAGGGTAGCGAGACCCAGTACTTC,CASSQGSETQYF
once,.,TRBJ1-3,TRBV5-1,14,TGCGCCAGCAGCTTTAAAGGGACTGGAAACACCATATATTTT,CASSFKGTGNTIYF
.,.,TRBJ1-1,TRBV19,16,TGTGCCAGTAGTATAGGGCAGGGATTCTCCGGCACTGAAGCTTTCTTT,CASSIGQGFSGTEAFF
once,.,TRBJ1-1,TRBV18,14,TGTGCCAGCTCCCGGGACCGGGAGAGGACTGAAGCTTTCTTT,CASSRDRERTEAFF